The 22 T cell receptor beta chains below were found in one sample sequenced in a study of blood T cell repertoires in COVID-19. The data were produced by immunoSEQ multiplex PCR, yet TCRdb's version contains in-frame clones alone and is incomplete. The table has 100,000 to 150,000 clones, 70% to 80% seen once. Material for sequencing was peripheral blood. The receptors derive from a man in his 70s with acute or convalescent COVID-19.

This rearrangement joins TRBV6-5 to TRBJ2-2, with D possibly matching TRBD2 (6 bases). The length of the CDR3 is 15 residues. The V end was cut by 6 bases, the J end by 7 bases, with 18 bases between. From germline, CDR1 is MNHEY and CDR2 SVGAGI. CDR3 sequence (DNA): TGTGCCAGCAGCTCCGGGGGAGCGGGCCACGGGGAGCTGTTTTTT. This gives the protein CASSSGGAGHGELFF.

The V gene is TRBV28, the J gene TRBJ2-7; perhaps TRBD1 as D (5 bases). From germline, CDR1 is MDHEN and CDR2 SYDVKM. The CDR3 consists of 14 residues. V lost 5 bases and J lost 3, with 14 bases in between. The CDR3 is CASSPPDTLYEQYF. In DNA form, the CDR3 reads TGTGCCAGCAGTCCCCCGGACACCCTCTACGAGCAGTACTTC.

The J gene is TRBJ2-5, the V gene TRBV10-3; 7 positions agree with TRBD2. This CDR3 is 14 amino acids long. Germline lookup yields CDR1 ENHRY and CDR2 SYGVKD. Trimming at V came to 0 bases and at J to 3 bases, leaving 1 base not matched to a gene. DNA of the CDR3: TGTGCCATCAGTGAGTCAGGGAGGGAAGAGACCCAGTACTTC. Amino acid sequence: CAISESGREETQYF.

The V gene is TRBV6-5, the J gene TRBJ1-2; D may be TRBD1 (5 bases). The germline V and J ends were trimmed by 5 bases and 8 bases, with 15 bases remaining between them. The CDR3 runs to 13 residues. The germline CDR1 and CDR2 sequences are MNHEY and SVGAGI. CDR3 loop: CASSQDDRGGYTF. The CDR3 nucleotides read TGTGCCAGCAGTCAGGACGACAGAGGCGGCTACACCTTC.

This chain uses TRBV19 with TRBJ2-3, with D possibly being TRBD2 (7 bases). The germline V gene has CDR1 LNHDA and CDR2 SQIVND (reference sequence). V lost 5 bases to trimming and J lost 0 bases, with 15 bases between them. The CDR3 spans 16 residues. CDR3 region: CASSSRGGGSTDTQYF. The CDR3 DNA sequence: TGTGCCAGTAGTTCCCGGGGAGGGGGTAGCACAGATACGCAGTATTTT.

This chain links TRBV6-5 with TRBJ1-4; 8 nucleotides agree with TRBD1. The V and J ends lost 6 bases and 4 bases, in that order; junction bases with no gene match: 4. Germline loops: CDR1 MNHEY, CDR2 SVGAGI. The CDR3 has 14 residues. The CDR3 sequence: CASSAGQGNEKLFF. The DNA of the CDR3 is TGTGCCAGCAGCGCCGGACAGGGTAATGAAAAACTGTTTTTT.

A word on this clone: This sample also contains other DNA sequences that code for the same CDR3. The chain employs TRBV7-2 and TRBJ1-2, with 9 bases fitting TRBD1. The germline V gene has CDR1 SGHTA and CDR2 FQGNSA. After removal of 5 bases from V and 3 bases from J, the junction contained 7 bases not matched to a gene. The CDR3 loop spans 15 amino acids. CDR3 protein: CASSLTGGADYGYTF. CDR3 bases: TGTGCCAGCAGCCTAACAGGGGGCGCTGACTATGGCTACACCTTC.

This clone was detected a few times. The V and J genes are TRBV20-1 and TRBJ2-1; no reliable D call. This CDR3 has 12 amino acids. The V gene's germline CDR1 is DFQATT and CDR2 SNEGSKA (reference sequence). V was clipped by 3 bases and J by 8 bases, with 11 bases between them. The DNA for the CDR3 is TGCAGTGCTAGTGCTATAAGCTATGAGCAGTTCTTC. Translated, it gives CSASAISYEQFF.

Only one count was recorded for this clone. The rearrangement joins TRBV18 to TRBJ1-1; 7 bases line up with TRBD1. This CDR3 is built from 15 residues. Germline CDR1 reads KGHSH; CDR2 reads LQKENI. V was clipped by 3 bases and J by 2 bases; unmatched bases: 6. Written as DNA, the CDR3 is TGTGCCAGCTCACCCCTGACAGGGATCAACACTGAAGCTTTCTTT. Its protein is CASSPLTGINTEAFF.

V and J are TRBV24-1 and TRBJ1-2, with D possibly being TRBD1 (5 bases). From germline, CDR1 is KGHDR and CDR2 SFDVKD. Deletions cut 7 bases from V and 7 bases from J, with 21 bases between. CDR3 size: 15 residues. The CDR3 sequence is CATRLDRQRPAGYTF. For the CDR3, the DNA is TGTGCCACCAGACTCGACCGACAGCGTCCCGCTGGCTACACCTTC.

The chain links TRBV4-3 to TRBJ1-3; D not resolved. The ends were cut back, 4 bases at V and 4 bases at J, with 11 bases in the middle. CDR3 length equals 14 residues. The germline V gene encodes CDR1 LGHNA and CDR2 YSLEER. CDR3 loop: CASSLAITGNTIYF. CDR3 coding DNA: TGCGCCAGCAGCCTTGCCATAACAGGAAACACCATATATTTT.

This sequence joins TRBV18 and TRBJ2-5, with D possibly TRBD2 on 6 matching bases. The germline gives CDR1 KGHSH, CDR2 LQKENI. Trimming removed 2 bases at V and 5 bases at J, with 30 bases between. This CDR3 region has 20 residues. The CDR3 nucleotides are TGTGCCAGCTCACCAGTTGGAGGGTTTAATCGGTGGGAAAATTTCGAGACCCAGTACTTC. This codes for CASSPVGGFNRWENFETQYF.

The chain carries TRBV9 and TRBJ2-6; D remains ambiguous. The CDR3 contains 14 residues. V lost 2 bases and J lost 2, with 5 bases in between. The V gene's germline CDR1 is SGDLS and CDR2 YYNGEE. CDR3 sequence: CASSVQAGANVLTF. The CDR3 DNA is TGTGCCAGCAGCGTTCAGGCTGGGGCCAACGTCCTGACTTTC. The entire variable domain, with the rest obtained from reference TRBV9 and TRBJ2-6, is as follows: DSGVTQTPKHLITATGQRVTLRCSPRSGDLSVYWYQQSLDQGLQFLIQYYNGEERAKGNILERFSAQQFPDLHSELNLSSLELGDSALYFCASSVQAGANVLTFGAGSRLTVL.

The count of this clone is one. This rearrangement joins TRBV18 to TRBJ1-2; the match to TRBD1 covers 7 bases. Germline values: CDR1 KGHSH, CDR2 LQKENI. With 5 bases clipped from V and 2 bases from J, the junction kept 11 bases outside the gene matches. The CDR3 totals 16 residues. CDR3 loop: CASSSPGTEGNYGYTF. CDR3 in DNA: TGTGCCAGCTCATCTCCCGGGACAGAGGGCAACTATGGCTACACCTTC.

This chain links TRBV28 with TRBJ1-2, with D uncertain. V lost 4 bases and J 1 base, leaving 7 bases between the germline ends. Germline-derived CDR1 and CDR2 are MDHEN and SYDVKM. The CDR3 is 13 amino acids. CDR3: CASSSPVNYGYTF. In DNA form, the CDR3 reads TGTGCCAGCAGTTCTCCCGTTAACTATGGCTACACCTTC.

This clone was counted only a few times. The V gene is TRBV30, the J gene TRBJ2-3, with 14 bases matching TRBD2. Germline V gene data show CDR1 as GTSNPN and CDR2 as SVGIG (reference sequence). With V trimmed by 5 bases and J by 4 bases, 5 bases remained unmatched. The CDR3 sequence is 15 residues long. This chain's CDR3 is CAWAPTSGGADTQYF. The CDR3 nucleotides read TGTGCCTGGGCCCCGACTAGCGGGGGGGCAGATACGCAGTATTTT.

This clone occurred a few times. This CDR3 reads CASSLGPGDQPQHF. The CDR3 nucleotides are TGCGCCAGCAGCTTGGGTCCCGGGGATCAGCCCCAGCATTTT. The chain is built from TRBV5-1 and TRBJ1-5, with unresolved D. There are 14 residues in the CDR3. The germline CDR1 and CDR2 sequences are SGHRS and YFSETQ. V lost 0 bases to trimming and J lost 5 bases, with 9 bases between them. The variable domain in full, completed from reference TRBV5-1 and TRBJ1-5, reads KAGVTQTPRYLIKTRGQQVTLSCSPISGHRSVSWYQQTPGQGLQFLFEYFSETQRNKGNFPGRFSGRQFSNSRSEMNVSTLELGDSALYLCASSLGPGDQPQHFGDGTRLSIL.

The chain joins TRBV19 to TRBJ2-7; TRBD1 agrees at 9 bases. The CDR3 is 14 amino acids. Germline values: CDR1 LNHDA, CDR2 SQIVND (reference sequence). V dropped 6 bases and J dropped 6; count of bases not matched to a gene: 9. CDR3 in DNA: TGTGCCAGTAGCCCGGGGACAGGGCTTAGCGAGCAGTACTTC. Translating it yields CASSPGTGLSEQYF.

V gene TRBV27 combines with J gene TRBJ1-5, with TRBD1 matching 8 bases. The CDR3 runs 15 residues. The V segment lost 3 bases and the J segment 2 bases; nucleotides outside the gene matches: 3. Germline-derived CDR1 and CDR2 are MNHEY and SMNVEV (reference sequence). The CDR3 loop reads CASSLDRVGNQPQHF. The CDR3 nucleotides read TGTGCCAGCAGTTTGGACAGGGTGGGCAATCAGCCCCAGCATTTT.

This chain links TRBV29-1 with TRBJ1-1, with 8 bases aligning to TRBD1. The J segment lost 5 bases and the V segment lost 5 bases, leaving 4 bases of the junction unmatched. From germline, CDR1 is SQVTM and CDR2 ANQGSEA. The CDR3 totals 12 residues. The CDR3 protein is CSVRQGLTEAFF. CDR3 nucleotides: TGCAGCGTTCGACAGGGGTTGACTGAAGCTTTCTTT.

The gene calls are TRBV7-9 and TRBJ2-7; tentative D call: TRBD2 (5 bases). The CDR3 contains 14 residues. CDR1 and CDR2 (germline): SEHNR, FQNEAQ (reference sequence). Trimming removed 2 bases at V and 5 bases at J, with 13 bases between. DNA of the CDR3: TGTGCCAGCAGCTTAAAGGGAAGCGGCAACGAGCAGTACTTC. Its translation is CASSLKGSGNEQYF.

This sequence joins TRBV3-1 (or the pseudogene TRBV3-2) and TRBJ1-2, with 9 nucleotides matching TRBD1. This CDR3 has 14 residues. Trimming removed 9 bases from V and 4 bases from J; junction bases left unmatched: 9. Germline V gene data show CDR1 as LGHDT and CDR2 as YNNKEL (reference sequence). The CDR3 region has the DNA TGTGCCAGTATCGGGACAGGGAAGTCCTATGGCTACACCTTC. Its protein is CASIGTGKSYGYTF.